The 19 T cell receptor beta chains below were found in one sample sequenced in a study of T cells after yellow fever vaccination. In TCRdb, the 5' RACE reads were re-called with MiXCR into one record per CDR3 protein. The sample comprises 150,000 to 200,000 distinct CDR3 sequences, 6% to 7.5% of which are singletons, and about 2.5% rests with the top ten. Source: CD4+ T cells sorted from PBMCs, taken around 5 days after the first yellow fever vaccination. These TCRs come from a man aged 18-30 years who received the YFV17D yellow fever vaccine.

This clonotype was recorded a few times. The CDR3 DNA follows: TGCGCCAGCAGCCTGCCCGGTTCTAGCGGGGCCACAGATACGCAGTATTTT. Protein product: CASSLPGSSGATDTQYF. The chain links TRBV5-1 to TRBJ2-3; 9 bases map to TRBD2. This CDR3 has 17 residues. Trimming at V came to 4 bases and at J to 2 bases, leaving 11 bases not matched to a gene. Germline values: CDR1 SGHRS, CDR2 YFSETQ.

In regard to this clonotype: The germline gene is not matched at one end of the junction; a read error may be the cause. The chain is built from TRBV7-2 and TRBJ2-6; D may be TRBD1 (5 bases). Germline CDR1 and CDR2: SGHTA and FQGNSA. The CDR3 is 15 amino acids. The CDR3 nucleotides are TGTGCCAGCAGCGCGGACAACTCTGGGGCTAACGTCCTGACTTTC. Protein product: CASSADNSGANVLTF.

This clonotype occurred a few times. CDR3 nucleotide sequence: TGTGCCAGCAGCCCTAGGACAGGGTCGGACACTGAAGCTTTCTTT. Translating it yields CASSPRTGSDTEAFF. This chain links TRBV7-3 with TRBJ1-1, with 8 nucleotides matching TRBD1. The germline gives CDR1 SGHTA, CDR2 FQGTGA. This CDR3 comprises 15 residues. V gave up 5 bases and J gave up 3 bases; unmatched junction bases: 8.

The table lists this clonotype with many counts. J is TRBJ2-3 and V is TRBV6-2 or TRBV6-3; D perhaps matches TRBD1 (6 bases). The germline CDR1 and CDR2 sequences are MNHEY and SVGEGT. The CDR3 consists of 15 residues. The V and J ends lost 2 bases and 5 bases respectively, with 14 bases between them. The CDR3: CASSYADRFGDTQYF. As DNA, the CDR3 is TGTGCCAGCAGTTACGCAGACAGGTTCGGAGATACGCAGTATTTT.

The gene calls are TRBV20-1 and TRBJ2-3; D uncertain. CDR1 is DFQATT, CDR2 SNEGSKA, per germline (reference sequence). The ends were cut back, 6 bases at V and 3 bases at J, with 7 bases in the middle. This CDR3 has 11 amino acids. CDR3 bases: TGCAGTGCGGATGAGACAGATACGCAGTATTTT. Encoded protein: CSADETDTQYF.

This clonotype was detected many times. This chain joins TRBV4-3 and TRBJ1-2; D remains ambiguous. Germline V gives CDR1 LGHNA, CDR2 YSLEER. The V and J ends lost 0 bases and 5 bases respectively, with 13 bases between them. This CDR3 spans 15 amino acids. CDR3 nucleotides: TGCGCCAGCAGCCAAGATGTGGGGTTTTGGTATGGCTACACCTTC. This translates into CASSQDVGFWYGYTF.

This clonotype has a count of ten or more. The V gene is TRBV5-1, the J gene TRBJ1-1, with a tentative D call TRBD1 (5 bases). Germline-derived CDR1 and CDR2 are SGHRS and YFSETQ. This CDR3 spans 14 amino acids. Trimming stripped 3 bases from V and 5 bases from J, with 14 bases between. The CDR3 DNA follows: TGCGCCAGCAGCTCGGCAGGGCGAGAGACTGAAGCTTTCTTT. Its protein is CASSSAGRETEAFF.

In this sample, this clonotype turned up a few times. The chain recombines TRBV18 with TRBJ1-5, with TRBD1 as a possible D gene (5 bases). V shed 11 bases and J shed 1 base, with 21 bases lying between them. CDR3 size: 16 residues. Germline V gene data show CDR1 as KGHSH and CDR2 as LQKENI. CDR3 amino acids: CADQTWRGQSNQPQHF. CDR3 bases: TGTGCCGATCAGACATGGAGGGGCCAGAGCAATCAGCCCCAGCATTTT.

The rearrangement joins TRBV12-3 or TRBV12-4 to TRBJ1-1; D ambiguous. CDR3 length: 14 amino acids. Trimming left V 2 bases short and J 0 bases short, with 7 bases between. The CDR3 region has the DNA TGTGCCAGCAGTTTATACACCATGAACACTGAAGCTTTCTTT. Its translation: CASSLYTMNTEAFF.

This clonotype was found many times. The chain carries TRBV7-2 and TRBJ2-3; possibly TRBD2 for D (6 bases). The CDR3 spans 12 residues. V was pared by 5 bases and J by 14 bases, with 17 bases between. Germline assignment: CDR1 SGHTA and CDR2 FQGNSA. The CDR3 is CASSLIGTGTYF. In DNA, the CDR3 is TGTGCCAGCAGCCTTATTGGGACTGGGACGTATTTT.

This clonotype was seen repeatedly, ten times or more. This chain connects TRBV19 to TRBJ1-2; 7 bases fit TRBD1. The CDR3 spans 14 residues. Per the germline V gene, CDR1 is LNHDA and CDR2 is SQIVND (reference sequence). V was pared by 7 bases and J by 2 bases, with 7 bases of the junction left unmatched. CDR3 loop: CASTGTVLNYGYTF. The CDR3 nucleotides read TGTGCCAGTACCGGGACAGTGCTGAACTATGGCTACACCTTC.

This clonotype was seen many times. The chain carries TRBV5-1 and TRBJ2-2, with D possibly matching TRBD1 (7 bases). Trimming stripped 4 bases from V and 0 bases from J, with 13 bases between. The V gene's germline CDR1 is SGHRS and CDR2 YFSETQ. The CDR3 is made up of 16 amino acids. The CDR3 spells CASSAAGQPNTGELFF. CDR3 sequence (DNA): TGCGCCAGCAGCGCGGCGGGACAGCCGAACACCGGGGAGCTGTTTTTT.

Many counts were recorded for this clonotype. The chain combines TRBV20-1 with TRBJ2-5; the D call may be TRBD1 or TRBD2 (5 bases each). In germline, CDR1 is DFQATT, CDR2 SNEGSKA (reference sequence). The CDR3 has 12 amino acids. V was shortened by 7 bases and J by 4 bases, with 13 bases between the two germline ends. This CDR3 reads CSGQWGIETQYF. CDR3 bases: TGCAGTGGCCAGTGGGGGATAGAGACCCAGTACTTC.

There are many counts of this clonotype. This chain joins TRBV7-2 and TRBJ2-3; D gene unclear. Looked up from germline, CDR1 is SGHTA and CDR2 is FQGNSA. The V gene lost 5 bases and the J gene lost 2 bases, with 8 bases spanning the gap. This CDR3 has 13 amino acids. The DNA of the CDR3 is TGTGCCAGCAGCCCGCGACCCACAGATACGCAGTATTTT. It is translated as CASSPRPTDTQYF.

With respect to this clonotype: A much more abundant neighbour one base away suggests this may be a read error. The chain couples TRBV7-7 to TRBJ2-3; 8 bases map to TRBD1. The V segment lost 4 bases and the J segment 5 bases; nucleotides outside the gene matches: 2. CDR3 size: 13 residues. CDR1 and CDR2 (germline): SSHAT, FNYEAQ (reference sequence). The CDR3 spells CASSSTGEDTQYF. The CDR3 DNA reads TGTGCCAGCAGCTCGACAGGGGAAGATACGCAGTATTTT.

This clonotype was seen many times. The genes are TRBV18 and TRBJ2-5; the match to TRBD2 covers 7 bases. From germline, CDR1 is KGHSH and CDR2 LQKENI. The CDR3 loop spans 15 amino acids. V was pared by 3 bases and J by 2 bases, with 6 bases of the junction left unmatched. CDR3 protein: CASSPMLAVQETQYF. The CDR3 DNA reads TGTGCCAGCTCACCGATGCTAGCGGTACAAGAGACCCAGTACTTC.

This clonotype came up many times. J is TRBJ2-7 and V is TRBV27; possible D gene TRBD1, 7 bases. CDR1 is MNHEY and CDR2 is SMNVEV in the germline V gene (reference sequence). CDR3 length: 16 residues. The ends were cut back, 2 bases at V and 0 bases at J, with 14 bases in the middle. CDR3 bases: TGTGCCAGCAGTTTAGGAGGGGGCGATTCCTCCTACGAGCAGTACTTC. It encodes CASSLGGGDSSYEQYF.

This clonotype was counted at least ten times. The chain employs TRBV7-2 and TRBJ1-5; 8 nucleotides agree with TRBD1. From germline, CDR1 is SGHTA and CDR2 FQGNSA. Trimming cost V 5 bases and J 4 bases; bases outside gene matches: 4. The length of the CDR3 is 14 residues. The CDR3 coding sequence is TGTGCCAGCAGCCAAAGACAGGGGAATCAGCCCCAGCATTTT. Its protein is CASSQRQGNQPQHF.

This clonotype was found many times. The J gene is TRBJ2-1, the V gene TRBV28; TRBD1 matches 10 bases. Trimming took 3 bases from V and 3 from J; bases not matched to a gene: 2. Germline V gene data show CDR1 as MDHEN and CDR2 as SYDVKM. The CDR3 sequence is 15 residues long. This chain's CDR3 is CASSFRTGGYNEQFF. In DNA form, the CDR3 reads TGTGCCAGCAGTTTCAGGACAGGGGGCTACAATGAGCAGTTCTTC.